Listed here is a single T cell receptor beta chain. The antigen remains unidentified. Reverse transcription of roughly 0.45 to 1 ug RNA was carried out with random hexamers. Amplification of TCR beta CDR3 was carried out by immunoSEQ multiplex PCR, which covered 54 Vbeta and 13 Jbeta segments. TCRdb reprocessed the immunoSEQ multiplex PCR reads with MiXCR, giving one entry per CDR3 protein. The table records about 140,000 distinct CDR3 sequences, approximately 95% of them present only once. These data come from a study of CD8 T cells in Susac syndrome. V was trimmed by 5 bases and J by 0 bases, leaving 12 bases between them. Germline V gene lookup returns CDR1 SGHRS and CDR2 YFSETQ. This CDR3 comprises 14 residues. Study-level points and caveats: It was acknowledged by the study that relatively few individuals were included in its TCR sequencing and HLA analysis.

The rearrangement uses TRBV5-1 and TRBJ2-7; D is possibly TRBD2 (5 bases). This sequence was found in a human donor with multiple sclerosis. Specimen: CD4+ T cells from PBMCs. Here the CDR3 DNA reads TGCGCCAGCAGGCCGACGGGGAGCTCCTACGAGCAGTACTTC. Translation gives CASRPTGSSYEQYF.